The subject of this entry is one T cell receptor beta chain. The antigen is undetermined. The CDR3 runs to 13 residues. Unmatched junction bases numbered 6, after V lost 2 bases and J lost 9 bases. Germline V CDR1 and CDR2: GTSNPN, SVGIG (reference sequence). The sample originates from a study of shared clonotypes between healthy human individuals. Study-wide results and limits: A reduction in generation probabilities was seen for non-shared clonotypes relative to those shared by all four donors. A generally larger estimated richness was seen in naive subsets than in memory subsets.

Method: immunoSEQ multiplex PCR; TCRdb's copy keeps in-frame clones and lacks some. The repertoire holds about 800,000 clones, with 90% to 97% as singletons. It was CD45RO-negative cells, positively selected for CCR7, that made up naive CD8 cells, with terminally differentiated effector memory CD45RA+ cells excluded. The specimen sequenced was naive CD8+ T cells sorted from blood. The gene calls are TRBV30 and TRBJ2-1; 8 nucleotides agree with TRBD2. The receptor was derived from a man under 40 in good health. This chain's CDR3 is CAWSSGSGGEQFF. The CDR3 nucleotides read TGTGCCTGGAGTAGCGGGAGTGGGGGTGAGCAGTTCTTC.